These 22 T cell receptor beta chains share one sample of origin, sequenced in a study of control samples from healthy donors and cancer patients. Produced via immunoSEQ multiplex PCR; TCRdb's table is partial and in-frame only. Among 90,000 to 100,000 clones, 75% to 85% were seen once, and the ten largest hold approximately 10%. Sequences were obtained from blood. All receptors derive from a woman between 25 and 40 years old in good health.

The CDR3 loop reads CASSQDSASYGYTF. The CDR3 nucleotides are TGTGCCAGCAGCCAAGATTCGGCCAGCTACGGCTACACCTTC. The chain combines TRBV14 with TRBJ1-2; no clear D gene. The CDR3 consists of 14 residues. The V and J ends lost 0 bases and 8 bases respectively, with 13 bases between them. Germline CDR1 and CDR2: SGHDN and FVKESK. The whole variable domain, remainder taken from reference TRBV14 and TRBJ1-2, is EAGVTQFPSHSVIEKGQTVTLRCDPISGHDNLYWYRRVMGKEIKFLLHFVKESKQDESGMPNNRFLAERTGGTYSTLKVQPAELEDSGVYFCASSQDSASYGYTFGSGTRLTVV.

This chain joins TRBV30 and TRBJ1-5, with D hard to call. The V end lost 1 base, the J end lost 0 bases, and 10 bases lay between the germline ends. The germline CDR1 and CDR2 sequences are GTSNPN and SVGIG (reference sequence). There are 15 residues in the CDR3. The CDR3 here is CAWSEGFYSNQPQHF. CDR3 bases: TGTGCCTGGAGTGAGGGATTTTATAGCAATCAGCCCCAGCATTTT.

In regard to this clone: The sample contains more than one DNA sequence encoding this CDR3. The chain carries TRBV9 and TRBJ1-4; unclear D gene. Germline CDR1 and CDR2: SGDLS and YYNGEE. This CDR3 is 14 amino acids long. Trimming removed 4 bases from V and 0 bases from J, with 7 bases in between. The DNA for the CDR3 is TGTGCCAGCAGCCCGGGAGCAACTAATGAAAAACTGTTTTTT. It codes for CASSPGATNEKLFF.

This chain connects TRBV5-5 to TRBJ1-2; 7 bases align to TRBD1. Germline-derived CDR1 and CDR2 are SGHKS and YYEKEE (reference sequence). The CDR3 spans 14 residues. The V gene end was trimmed by 4 bases and the J gene end by 7 bases; junction bases not matched to a gene: 10. The chain's CDR3 is CASSTDRALAGYTF. The CDR3 DNA sequence: TGTGCCAGCAGCACTGACAGGGCGTTGGCTGGCTACACCTTC.

This clone was counted a few times. This chain links TRBV4-3 with TRBJ2-1; 9 bases map to TRBD2. The CDR3 covers 16 residues. The germline CDR1 and CDR2 sequences are LGHNA and YSLEER. The J segment lost 3 bases and the V segment lost 0 bases, leaving 3 bases of the junction unmatched. The CDR3: CASSQESSGGYNEQFF. The DNA for the CDR3 is TGCGCCAGCAGCCAAGAAAGTAGCGGGGGCTACAATGAGCAGTTCTTC.

The chain is built from TRBV7-9 and TRBJ1-1; the D is unclear. Germline assignment: CDR1 SEHNR and CDR2 FQNEAQ (reference sequence). The CDR3 is made up of 13 amino acids. Trimming stripped 8 bases from V and 1 base from J, with 11 bases between. In nucleotides, the CDR3 is TGTGCCAGCGGTCCTCCAGGGAACACTGAAGCTTTCTTT. This gives the protein CASGPPGNTEAFF.

This chain connects TRBV11-3 to TRBJ2-5; D ambiguous. CDR3 length: 12 residues. Trimming left V 4 bases short and J 0 bases short, with 3 bases between. CDR1 is SGHNT, CDR2 YENEEA, per germline. Here the CDR3 reads CASSSYQETQYF. The CDR3 bases are TGTGCCAGCAGCTCTTACCAAGAGACCCAGTACTTC.

The rearrangement links TRBV20-1 to TRBJ1-2, with 9 bases that match TRBD1. Unmatched junction bases numbered 12, after V lost 3 bases and J lost 4 bases. The CDR3 loop spans 16 amino acids. CDR1 is DFQATT, CDR2 SNEGSKA, per germline (reference sequence). In nucleotides, the CDR3 is TGCAGTGCTAGTAGACAGGGGGAACGAAAGGGCTATGGCTACACCTTC. It codes for CSASRQGERKGYGYTF.

The J gene is TRBJ2-4, the V gene TRBV30, with a tentative D call TRBD2 (6 bases). Germline V gene lookup returns CDR1 GTSNPN and CDR2 SVGIG (reference sequence). The CDR3 sequence is 15 residues long. Trimming took 3 bases from V and 0 from J, leaving 12 bases between them. Here the CDR3 DNA reads TGTGCCTGGAGCGGAGGGAGTCTAGCCAAAAACATTCAGTACTTC. Translation gives CAWSGGSLAKNIQYF.

The chain combines TRBV4-3 with TRBJ2-3; D remains ambiguous. With 1 base removed from V and 0 bases from J, the gap between germline ends came to 11 bases. Germline V gives CDR1 LGHNA, CDR2 YSLEER. CDR3 length equals 16 residues. The CDR3 loop is CASSQAALPSTDTQYF. The CDR3 bases are TGCGCCAGCAGCCAAGCAGCGCTACCTAGCACAGATACGCAGTATTTT.

This rearrangement joins TRBV15 to TRBJ1-3; no clear D gene. The V and J ends lost 0 bases and 4 bases respectively, with 10 bases between them. This CDR3 contains 15 residues. Germline V lookup: CDR1 LNHNV, CDR2 YYDKDF (reference sequence). CDR3 region: CATSRDQARGNTIYF. The CDR3 DNA sequence: TGTGCCACCAGCAGAGATCAGGCTCGGGGAAACACCATATATTTT.

The chain has TRBV2 and TRBJ2-3; 7 positions match TRBD2. V was pared by 11 bases and J by 1 base, with 12 bases of the junction left unmatched. Germline loops: CDR1 SNHLY, CDR2 FYNNEI. The CDR3 contains 15 residues. The CDR3 sequence is CAGARLASGTDTQYF. The CDR3 nucleotides are TGTGCCGGGGCAAGACTAGCAAGTGGCACAGATACGCAGTATTTT. The entire variable domain, with the rest obtained from reference TRBV2 and TRBJ2-3, is as follows: EPEVTQTPSHQVTQMGQEVILRCVPISNHLYFYWYRQILGQKVEFLVSFYNNEISEKSEIFDDQFSVERPDGSNFTLKIRSTKLEDSAMYFCAGARLASGTDTQYFGPGTRLTVL.

CDR3 sequence reads: CASSLAPRTYEQYF. The CDR3 DNA sequence: TGCGCCAGCAGCTTGGCGCCCAGGACCTACGAGCAGTACTTC. The V gene is TRBV5-1, the J gene TRBJ2-7; D is ambiguous. Germline lookup yields CDR1 SGHRS and CDR2 YFSETQ. The CDR3 has 14 amino acids. Deletions cut 0 bases from V and 2 bases from J, with 9 bases between.

The V gene is TRBV5-1, the J gene TRBJ2-3, with D tentatively TRBD1 or TRBD2 (5 bases each). The CDR3 sequence is 15 residues long. V was shortened by 5 bases and J by 5 bases, with 18 bases between the two germline ends. CDR1 is SGHRS and CDR2 is YFSETQ in the germline V gene. The CDR3 loop is CASRAGTGRGDTQYF. The DNA for the CDR3 is TGCGCCAGCAGAGCTGGGACGGGAAGGGGAGATACGCAGTATTTT.

This chain links TRBV2 with TRBJ2-3; 12 bases agree with TRBD2. Germline lookup yields CDR1 SNHLY and CDR2 FYNNEI. CDR3 length: 16 amino acids. The J segment lost 3 bases and the V segment lost 6 bases, leaving 7 bases of the junction unmatched. CDR3 nucleotides: TGTGCCAGCAGCCCTCTAGCGGGGGGGCTTACAGATACGCAGTATTTT. Translated, it gives CASSPLAGGLTDTQYF.

This clone was seen more than once but under ten times. The J gene is TRBJ2-1, the V gene TRBV10-3, with 8 nucleotides matching TRBD1. The CDR3 sequence is 13 residues long. The germline V gene encodes CDR1 ENHRY and CDR2 SYGVKD. The trim removed 7 bases at V and 3 bases at J, leaving 2 bases unmatched. In DNA form, the CDR3 reads TGTGCCATCACCGGACAGGGCTACAATGAGCAGTTCTTC. Amino acid sequence: CAITGQGYNEQFF.

The chain carries TRBV14 and TRBJ2-3; possible D gene TRBD1, 5 bases. Trimming left V 2 bases short and J 3 bases short, with 9 bases between. This CDR3 spans 14 amino acids. The V gene's germline CDR1 is SGHDN and CDR2 FVKESK. CDR3 nucleotides: TGTGCCAGCAGCCAATTTCAGGGTACAGATACGCAGTATTTT. This gives the protein CASSQFQGTDTQYF.

The chain has TRBV27 and TRBJ2-7, with TRBD1 as a possible D gene (6 bases). The ends were cut back, 3 bases at V and 5 bases at J, with 11 bases in the middle. Germline CDR1 reads MNHEY; CDR2 reads SMNVEV (reference sequence). This CDR3 region has 13 residues. This chain's CDR3 is CASSLAQGDEQYF. The CDR3 nucleotides read TGTGCCAGCAGTTTGGCACAGGGAGACGAGCAGTACTTC.

Here the CDR3 reads CAIREGTDTQYF. CDR3 sequence (DNA): TGTGCCATCAGGGAGGGCACAGATACGCAGTATTTT. The genes are TRBV10-3 and TRBJ2-3; perhaps TRBD2 as D (5 bases). Germline loops: CDR1 ENHRY, CDR2 SYGVKD. The length of the CDR3 is 12 residues. Trimming cost V 6 bases and J 1 base, with 5 bases left between them.

The rearrangement links TRBV5-4 to TRBJ2-2, with 10 bases lining up with TRBD2. Losses at the gene ends were 7 bases for V and 7 bases for J; bases not matched to a gene: 7. From germline, CDR1 is SGHNT and CDR2 YYREEE (reference sequence). This CDR3 has 14 amino acids. CDR3 loop: CASGSGGGGGELFF. In nucleotides, the CDR3 is TGTGCCAGCGGCAGCGGGGGGGGTGGCGGGGAGCTGTTTTTT.

The V and J genes are TRBV29-1 and TRBJ2-1; D gene ambiguous. V lost 4 bases, J lost 6 bases, and 13 bases lay in between. The CDR3 has 13 amino acids. The germline V gene has CDR1 SQVTM and CDR2 ANQGSEA. As DNA, the CDR3 is TGCAGCGTTGCTCCCTACGCCTCCAATGAGCAGTTCTTC. Amino acid sequence: CSVAPYASNEQFF.

This clone turned up a few times. V is TRBV9 and J is TRBJ1-1; 12 bases fit TRBD1. V was pared by 0 bases and J by 0 bases, with 6 bases of the junction left unmatched. CDR3 length: 18 amino acids. Germline CDR1 is SGDLS and CDR2 is YYNGEE. The CDR3 DNA reads TGTGCCAGCAGCGTAGGACCAGGGACAGGGGGCATGAACACTGAAGCTTTCTTT. This sequence encodes CASSVGPGTGGMNTEAFF.